This TCR beta chain comes out of a study of blood T cells in healthy people across ages. A second about 7 to 11 cycle PCR used barcoded and J-beta primers. Every single cDNA molecule received a tag from a template-switch adaptor with 12 random nucleotides. Via MiXCR, TCRdb re-called the 5' RACE reads, giving one row per CDR3 protein. The sample has some 320,000 distinct CDR3 sequences; 27% are singletons. Points from the study as a whole: When set beside aged donors, long-lived donors presented more naive CD4+ cells and higher diversity. Reliance upon unsorted PBMCs precluded definitive naive versus antigen-experienced comparison. Possibly confounding the expanded clonotype changes was the fact that donor CMV status was unknown.

This clonotype was observed a few times. No antigen is known for it. The CDR3 spans 18 residues. J lost 4 bases, V lost 5 bases, and 21 bases had no gene match. Germline V CDR1 and CDR2: SQVTM, ANQGSEA. The TCR was taken from a woman aged 70 to 79 in good health. The sample was blood. J is TRBJ1-1 and V is TRBV29-1; 8 nucleotides agree with TRBD1. In nucleotides, the CDR3 is TGCAGCGTTCCCAATTACGGGTTTCGGGACAGGTGGGGCACTGAAGCTTTCTTT. Its protein is CSVPNYGFRDRWGTEAFF. Drawing the rest from reference TRBV29-1 and TRBJ1-1, the complete variable domain is SAVISQKPSRDICQRGTSLTIQCQVDSQVTMMFWYRQQPGQSLTLIATANQGSEATYESGFVIDKFPISRPNLTFSTLTVSNMSPEDSSIYLCSVPNYGFRDRWGTEAFFGQGTRLTVV.